A selection of T cell receptor beta chains follows, all from one sample in a study of blood T cell repertoires in COVID-19. Assay: immunoSEQ multiplex PCR; the TCRdb copy retains only in-frame clones and omits some. Of hundreds of thousands of clones listed, 85% to 90% are singletons. Material: peripheral blood. The receptors derive from a woman aged 18 to 35 with acute or convalescent COVID-19. Each CDR3 is given without its conserved first and last residue. The order of the fields is J gene, V gene, CDR3 protein.

TRBJ1-1	TRBV5-8	ASILDSHGTEAF
TRBJ2-3	TRBV5-6	ASSSSGTRQSGY
TRBJ1-3	TRBV7-9	ASSLEQGPGNTIY
TRBJ2-7	TRBV5-6	ASSRDRLSYEQY
TRBJ2-7	TRBV24-1	ATSDYPGYEQY
TRBJ1-3	TRBV27	ASSMTHGGNTIY
TRBJ1-6	TRBV6-5	ASRGAGQGDSPLH
TRBJ1-1	TRBV5-1	ASSFTKGGWTEAF
TRBJ2-3	TRBV10-3	AISESTGWSTDTQY
TRBJ1-4	TRBV5-6	ASSGGGTRSEKLF
TRBJ1-5	TRBV25-1	ASSYGASQPQH
TRBJ2-1	TRBV12-5	ASGLIPTSGGAGEQF
TRBJ1-2	TRBV7-9	ASSPRGQGNYGYT
TRBJ1-2	TRBV19	ASATGVFGYT
TRBJ2-7	TRBV9	ASSVEGQMKPYEQY
TRBJ2-7	TRBV6-5	ASETGGGALEQY
TRBJ1-1	TRBV6-5	ASSLGGSAF
TRBJ1-3	TRBV21-1	ATPGHSGNTIY
TRBJ1-6	TRBV5-6	ASSYRGSGSSYNSPLH
TRBJ2-1	TRBV5-1	ASSLSGGWGEQF
TRBJ2-7	TRBV29-1	SVEAGRQGYYEQY
TRBJ1-1	TRBV2	ASSEAGQNTEAF
TRBJ1-5	TRBV9	ASSAGRGGNQPQH
TRBJ1-2	TRBV9	ASSVGGTGYAGYT
TRBJ1-2	TRBV6-4	ASSDSDRNYGYT
TRBJ1-5	TRBV30	AWSVSRGTARNQPQH
TRBJ2-7	TRBV7-9	ASSTATYEQY
TRBJ2-1	TRBV21-1	ASLPVAQGPYNEQF
TRBJ2-7	TRBV11-3	ASSPFNFYEQY
TRBJ2-2	TRBV12-3/TRBV12-4	ASSLSSTGELF
TRBJ2-1	TRBV5-1	ASSSTGVDYNEQF
TRBJ2-3	TRBV2	ASSGGLAASTDTQY
TRBJ2-1	TRBV19	ASSSNRGPHNEQF
TRBJ2-3	TRBV6-5	ASSFSGITDTQY
TRBJ1-5	TRBV3-1/TRBV3-2	ASSQGLPVEPQH
TRBJ2-3	TRBV2	ASSGGRGTDTQY
TRBJ2-2	TRBV6-6	ASRKQGAGDTGELF
TRBJ1-1	TRBV5-8	ASTLGRSRYTEAF
TRBJ2-2	TRBV5-1	ASSLDAVNTGELF
TRBJ1-1	TRBV2	ASTVLTGNTEAF
TRBJ2-1	TRBV28	ASSLIGGGDEQF
TRBJ1-2	TRBV27	ASSLNWDRALDGGYT
TRBJ1-2	TRBV5-1	ASSFRGGYGYT
TRBJ1-4	TRBV2	ASSGLQGTNEKLF
TRBJ1-5	TRBV19	ASSSLPGDLNSNQPQH
TRBJ1-2	TRBV3-1/TRBV3-2	ASSQEWARGLYGYT
TRBJ1-2	TRBV15	ATRGGETVYGYT
TRBJ1-4	TRBV6-5	ASKVSATNEKLF
TRBJ1-5	TRBV6-2/TRBV6-3	ASSPGRVGPQPQH
TRBJ1-2	TRBV30	AWRAGGGYYGYT
TRBJ2-4	TRBV2	ASSASGGWSAKNIQY
TRBJ2-6	TRBV12-5	ASGLVPVGQAPVNVLT
TRBJ2-1	TRBV6-2/TRBV6-3	ASSYSSQSSYNEQF
TRBJ2-7	TRBV19	ASSGDRVYEQY
TRBJ1-2	TRBV18	ASSPETGNYGYT
TRBJ2-5	TRBV19	ASSPQGGAMYQETQY
TRBJ1-5	TRBV28	ASRLSNQPQH
TRBJ1-5	TRBV9	ASSVGGGPGHQPQH
TRBJ1-2	TRBV6-5	ASSPDRANYGYT
TRBJ2-3	TRBV5-4	ASSYGLGGTDTQY